Listed below are T cell receptor beta chains from one sample, sequenced in a study of identical twins. TCRdb itself ran the 5' RACE reads through MiXCR, one entry per CDR3 protein. The data show approximately 470,000 distinct CDR3 sequences, with approximately 15% seen just once and 0.52% held by the top ten. These data were likewise used in another study, on yellow fever vaccine responses in identical twins.

The sequenced sample was CD4+ T cells sorted from blood. These receptors all stem from a woman aged 18-30 years in good health. Each CDR3 is given with its conserved first and last residue. The D gene is left open where the match is weak. The size entry is marked missing in some rows and otherwise reads once, few, many or a size class.

abundance	v_gene	d_gene	j_gene	CDR3nt	CDR3aa
NA	TRBV6-2/TRBV6-3	NA	TRBJ2-7	TGTGCCAGCAGTTACTCTCGGCTAGCGCAGGGGGAGCAGTACTTC	CASSYSRLAQGEQYF
few	TRBV20-1	NA	TRBJ2-3	TGCAGTGCTAGAGATCAAGCGAAGGGCTCAGATACGCAGTATTTT	CSARDQAKGSDTQYF
few	TRBV12-3/TRBV12-4	TRBD2	TRBJ2-7	TGTGCCAGCAGTTTCGGGGGGGTAGCGGGAACCTCCTACGAGCAGTACTTC	CASSFGGVAGTSYEQYF
NA	TRBV28	NA	TRBJ2-5	TGTGCCAGCAGTTCACAGGGAATAGGACAAGAGACCCAGTACTTC	CASSSQGIGQETQYF
many	TRBV7-2	TRBD1	TRBJ2-7	TGTGCCAGCAGGACAGGGGCAAGCTCCTACGAGCAGTACTTC	CASRTGASSYEQYF
few	TRBV5-4	NA	TRBJ2-1	TGTGCCAGCAGCCCCCTTTTGGGAGGCGAGCAGTTCTTC	CASSPLLGGEQFF
NA	TRBV29-1	NA	TRBJ2-5	TGCAGCCTTGGACAGAAAGAGACCCAGTACTTC	CSLGQKETQYF
NA	TRBV20-1	NA	TRBJ2-5	TGCAGTGCTAGAGAAACTAATCAAGAGACCCAGTACTTC	CSARETNQETQYF
NA	TRBV2	TRBD2	TRBJ2-7	TGTGCCAACCAAAGGACTAGCGGGAACTACGAGCAGTACTTC	CANQRTSGNYEQYF
few	TRBV5-1	NA	TRBJ2-1	TGCGCCAGCCAGGGAAGCATTGTAAATGAGCAGTTCTTC	CASQGSIVNEQFF
few	TRBV5-1	NA	TRBJ2-3	TGCGCCAGCAGTCGTAAGGGGTCAAAGGGCCAGATCACAGATACGCAGTATTTT	CASSRKGSKGQITDTQYF
few	TRBV29-1	TRBD1	TRBJ2-3	TGCAGCGTTGGAGGGGGCCGGGGCGCAGATACGCAGTATTTT	CSVGGGRGADTQYF
NA	TRBV9	NA	TRBJ2-3	TGTGCCAGCAGCGTTTACTCCCCCTCCTCTAGCACAGATACGCAGTATTTT	CASSVYSPSSSTDTQYF
NA	TRBV28	TRBD2	TRBJ2-7	TGTGCCAGCAGTTTCGGGGGGTGGAGGGAGACCTACGAGCAGTACTTC	CASSFGGWRETYEQYF
NA	TRBV20-1	TRBD2	TRBJ2-7	TGCAGTGCTCCTGTACTCCAGCGACTAGCGGGCAGCAGAGCCTACGAGCAGTACTTC	CSAPVLQRLAGSRAYEQYF
NA	TRBV24-1	NA	TRBJ2-1	TGTGCCACCAGTGATCCACGGGCCATCCTTAATGAGCAGTTCTTC	CATSDPRAILNEQFF